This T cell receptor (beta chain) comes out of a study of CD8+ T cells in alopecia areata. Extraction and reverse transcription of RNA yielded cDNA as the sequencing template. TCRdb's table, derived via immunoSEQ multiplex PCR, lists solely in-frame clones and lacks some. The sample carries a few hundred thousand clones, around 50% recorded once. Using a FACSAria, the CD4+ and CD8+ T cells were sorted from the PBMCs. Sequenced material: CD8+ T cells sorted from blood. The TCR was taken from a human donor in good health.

CDR3 amino acids: CASSLWDSSYNEQFF. CDR3 DNA: TGTGCCAGCAGCCTATGGGACAGCTCCTACAATGAGCAGTTCTTC. The V gene is TRBV7-9, the J gene TRBJ2-1; 7 nucleotides match TRBD1. The CDR3 is 15 residues long. Germline CDR1 is SEHNR and CDR2 is FQNEAQ (reference sequence). The V segment lost 5 bases and the J segment 0 bases; nucleotides outside the gene matches: 4.